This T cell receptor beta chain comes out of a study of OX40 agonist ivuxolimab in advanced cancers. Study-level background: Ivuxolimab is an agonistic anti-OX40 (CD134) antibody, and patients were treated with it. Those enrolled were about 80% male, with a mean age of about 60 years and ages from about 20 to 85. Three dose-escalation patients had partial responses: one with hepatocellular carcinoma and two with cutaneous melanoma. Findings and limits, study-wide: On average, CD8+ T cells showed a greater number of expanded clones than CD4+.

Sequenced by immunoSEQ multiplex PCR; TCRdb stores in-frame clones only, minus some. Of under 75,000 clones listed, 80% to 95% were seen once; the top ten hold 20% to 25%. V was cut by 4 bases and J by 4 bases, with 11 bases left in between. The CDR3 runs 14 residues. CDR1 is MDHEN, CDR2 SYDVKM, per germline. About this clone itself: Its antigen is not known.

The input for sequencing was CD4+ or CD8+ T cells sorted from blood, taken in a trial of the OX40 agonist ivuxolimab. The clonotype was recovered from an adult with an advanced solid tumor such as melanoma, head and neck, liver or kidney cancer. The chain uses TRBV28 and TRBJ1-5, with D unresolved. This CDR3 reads CASSSFMGNQPQHF. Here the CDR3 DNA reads TGTGCCAGCAGTTCATTCATGGGAAATCAGCCCCAGCATTTT.